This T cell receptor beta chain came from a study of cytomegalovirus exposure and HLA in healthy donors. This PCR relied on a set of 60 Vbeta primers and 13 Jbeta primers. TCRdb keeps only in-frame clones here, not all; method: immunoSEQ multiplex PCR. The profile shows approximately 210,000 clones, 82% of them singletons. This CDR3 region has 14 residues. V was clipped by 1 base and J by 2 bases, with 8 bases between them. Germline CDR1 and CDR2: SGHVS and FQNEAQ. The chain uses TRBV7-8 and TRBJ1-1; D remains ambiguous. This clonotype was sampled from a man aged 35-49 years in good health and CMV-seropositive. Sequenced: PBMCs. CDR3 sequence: CASSLVAGNTEAFF. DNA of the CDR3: TGTGCCAGCAGCTTAGTTGCCGGTAACACTGAAGCTTTCTTT.